This T cell receptor beta chain was documented in a study of blood T cell repertoires in COVID-19. Looking at the study overall: PBMCs, B-cell-depleted T cells, or T cells were the source of the cDNA or gDNA that made up the material.

In germline, CDR1 is LGHNA, CDR2 YSLEER. The junction had 8 bases not matched to a gene; V was cut back by 0 bases and J by 3 bases. This CDR3 spans 16 amino acids. Here immunoSEQ multiplex PCR was the method, and the copy in TCRdb shows in-frame clones only, minus some. Of a few hundred thousand clones in the sample, roughly nine tenths were seen once. The sequence derives from a woman aged 50 to 60 with acute or convalescent COVID-19. Specimen: peripheral blood. J is TRBJ2-7 and V is TRBV4-3; 7 bases map to TRBD2. CDR3 loop: CASSQEYPGGLYEQYF. CDR3 nucleotides: TGCGCCAGCAGCCAAGAATACCCGGGGGGTCTCTACGAGCAGTACTTC.